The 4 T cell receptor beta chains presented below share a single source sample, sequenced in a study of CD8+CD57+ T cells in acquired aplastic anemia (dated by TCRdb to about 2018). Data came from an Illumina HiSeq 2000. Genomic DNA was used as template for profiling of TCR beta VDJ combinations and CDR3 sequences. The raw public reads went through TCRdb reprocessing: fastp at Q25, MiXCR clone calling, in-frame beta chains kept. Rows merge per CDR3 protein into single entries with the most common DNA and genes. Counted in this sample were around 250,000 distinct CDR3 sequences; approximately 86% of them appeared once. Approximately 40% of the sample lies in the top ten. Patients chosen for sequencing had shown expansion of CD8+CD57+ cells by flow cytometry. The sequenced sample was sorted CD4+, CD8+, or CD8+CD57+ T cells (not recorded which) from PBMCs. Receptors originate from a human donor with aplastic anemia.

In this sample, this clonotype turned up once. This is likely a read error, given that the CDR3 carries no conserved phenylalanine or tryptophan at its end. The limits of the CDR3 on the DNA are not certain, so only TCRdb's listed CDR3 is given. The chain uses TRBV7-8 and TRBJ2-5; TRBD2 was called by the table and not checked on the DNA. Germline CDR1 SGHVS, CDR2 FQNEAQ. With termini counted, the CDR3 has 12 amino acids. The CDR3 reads CAGRGARGTEYY.

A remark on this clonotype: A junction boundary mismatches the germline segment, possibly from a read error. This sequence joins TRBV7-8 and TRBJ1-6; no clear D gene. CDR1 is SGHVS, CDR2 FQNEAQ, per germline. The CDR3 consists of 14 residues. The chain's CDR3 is CASSSERENSPLHF. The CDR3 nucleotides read TGTGCCAGCAGCTCAGAGAGGGAGAATTCTCCCCTTCACTTT.

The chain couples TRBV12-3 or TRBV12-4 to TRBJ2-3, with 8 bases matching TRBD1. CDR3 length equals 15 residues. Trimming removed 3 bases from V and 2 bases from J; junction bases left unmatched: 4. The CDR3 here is CASSLGTGNTDTQYF. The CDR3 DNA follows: TGTGCCAGCAGTTTGGGGACAGGCAACACAGATACGCAGTATTTT.

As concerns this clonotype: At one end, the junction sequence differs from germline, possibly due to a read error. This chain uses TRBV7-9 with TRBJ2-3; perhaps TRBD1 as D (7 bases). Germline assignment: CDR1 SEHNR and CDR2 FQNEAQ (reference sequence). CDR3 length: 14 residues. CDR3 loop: CASSLPGGGSGNTF. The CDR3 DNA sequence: TGTGCCAGCAGTCTACCAGGGGGAGGCTCTGGCAACACCTTT.